The following is a T cell receptor beta chain sequence with its context. What it binds is not known. Trimming stripped 8 bases from V and 1 base from J, with 14 bases between. The CDR3 contains 14 residues. Germline V gives CDR1 LNHNV, CDR2 YYDKDF (reference sequence). Indicated time point: baseline pretreatment blood. The treatment was: 15 Gy SBRT to primary tumor, nephrectomy 4 weeks later. Libraries were prepared by immunoSEQ multiplex PCR; TCRdb keeps only in-frame clonotypes and omits some of them. There are just over 95,000 clones in the sample; roughly 90% occur only once, and around 7.9% lies in the top ten. This record comes from a study of radiation and T cells in renal cell carcinoma. General study points: No pretreatment tumor biopsies were available for baseline clonotypes. In blood, top tumor clones expanded by 2 weeks, shrinking by 4.

This clonotype was sampled from a man in his fifties with renal cell carcinoma. J is TRBJ1-1 and V is TRBV15; tentatively, D is TRBD1 (5 bases). This specimen consisted of blood, obtained from a patient whose treatment included radiotherapy and nephrectomy. DNA of the CDR3: TGTGCCACCCGCCGGGACCCGGCGAACACTGAAGCTTTCTTT. Translation gives CATRRDPANTEAFF.